This T cell receptor beta chain was documented in a study of Graves' ophthalmopathy and Graves' hyperthyroidism. V was clipped by 6 bases and J by 4 bases; unmatched bases: 4. The CDR3 is 14 residues long. The germline gives CDR1 WSHSY, CDR2 SAAADI. There are many counts of this clonotype. RNA transcripts served as template for amplifying TCR beta CDR3 sequences. HTBI-primed first-round RT-PCR preceded second-round multiplex PCR. One entry per CDR3 protein results from TCRdb running MiXCR on the multiplex PCR reads. The table records around 1,200,000 distinct CDR3 sequences, 36% of them present only once.

This sequence originates from an adult man with Graves' hyperthyroidism. Sequenced material: peripheral blood or thyroid tissue (not recorded which). The chain couples TRBV10-2 to TRBJ2-5; 11 bases are shared with TRBD1. The CDR3 region has the DNA TGCGCCAGCAGGAGGGACAGGGGGGGAGAGACCCAGTACTTC. Its protein is CASRRDRGGETQYF.